A single sample is the source of the 4 T cell receptor beta chains below, sequenced in a study of shared clonotypes between healthy human individuals (dated by TCRdb to the early 2020s). Libraries were prepared through the immunoSEQ multiplex PCR assay. Here the immuneACCESS table is served through TCRdb, limited to in-frame sequences with V and J called. Missing clones are a known gap in these copies; in checked studies unresolved V genes cover under half, and the rest lacks a known reason. This sample is represented by approximately 2,200,000 clones; just over 90% of them were singletons. Of the sample, around 1.7% is held by the ten largest clones. CD8 naive samples were obtained by positive selection for CCR7 among CD45RO-negative cells, yielding a CD45RA+CCR7+ population from which TemRA cells were excluded. The source material was naive CD8+ T cells from PBMCs. What this sample's cell subset or site label stands for: CD45RA+CCR7+. These receptors all stem from a man between 18 and 29 years old in good health. Some clones in this sample may be carry-over from other donors' samples.

The V call is TRBV6-1, the J call TRBJ1-1, with TRBD1 matching 9 bases. The CDR3 runs to 19 residues. The germline V gene has CDR1 MNHNS and CDR2 SASEGT. The trim removed 3 bases at V and 4 bases at J, leaving 18 bases unmatched. CDR3 in DNA: TGTGCCAGCAGTGACCCCGAGGGACAGGGAGGTTTTCTCGGCACTGAAGCTTTCTTT. Translation: CASSDPEGQGGFLGTEAFF.

The chain combines TRBV10-3 with TRBJ2-2; unclear D gene. The CDR3 spans 14 residues. Looked up from germline, CDR1 is ENHRY and CDR2 is SYGVKD. V lost 1 base to trimming and J lost 2 bases, with 5 bases between them. This chain's CDR3 is CAISELGNTGELFF. The CDR3 nucleotides read TGTGCCATCAGTGAGTTAGGCAACACCGGGGAGCTGTTTTTT.

The chain couples TRBV18 to TRBJ1-4; no clear D gene. The germline gives CDR1 KGHSH, CDR2 LQKENI. V shed 0 bases and J shed 4 bases, with 12 bases lying between them. This CDR3 has 16 amino acids. The CDR3 loop is CASSPPFWQSNEKLFF. For the CDR3, the DNA is TGTGCCAGCTCACCACCCTTCTGGCAGAGTAATGAAAAACTGTTTTTT. Filled out from reference TRBV18 and TRBJ1-4, the complete variable domain reads NAGVMQNPRHLVRRRGQEARLRCSPMKGHSHVYWYRQLPEEGLKFMVYLQKENIIDESGMPKERFSAEFPKEGPSILRIQQVVRGDSAAYFCASSPPFWQSNEKLFFGSGTQLSVL.

V is TRBV29-1 and J is TRBJ2-2, with a weak D call TRBD1 (7 bases). The CDR3 totals 14 residues. Germline-derived CDR1 and CDR2 are SQVTM and ANQGSEA. V lost 6 bases and J lost 5, with 16 bases in between. CDR3 in amino acids: CSVETGAGTGELFF. CDR3 DNA sequence: TGCAGCGTCGAAACAGGGGCGGGGACCGGGGAGCTGTTTTTT.